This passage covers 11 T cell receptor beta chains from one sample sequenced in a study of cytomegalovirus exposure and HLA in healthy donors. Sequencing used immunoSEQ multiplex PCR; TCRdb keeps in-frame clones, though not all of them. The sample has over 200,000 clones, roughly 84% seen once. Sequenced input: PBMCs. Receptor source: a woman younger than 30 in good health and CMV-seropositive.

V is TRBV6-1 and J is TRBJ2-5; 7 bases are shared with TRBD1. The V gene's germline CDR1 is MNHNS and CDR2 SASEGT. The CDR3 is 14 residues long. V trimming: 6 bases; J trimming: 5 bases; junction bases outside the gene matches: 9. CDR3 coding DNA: TGTGCCAGCAGCCCCGGCTCCAGGGGGGAGACCCAGTACTTC. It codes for CASSPGSRGETQYF.

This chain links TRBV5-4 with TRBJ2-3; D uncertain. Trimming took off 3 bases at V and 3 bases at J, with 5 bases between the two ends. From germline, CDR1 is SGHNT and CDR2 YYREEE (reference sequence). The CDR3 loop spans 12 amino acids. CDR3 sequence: CASSSETDTQYF. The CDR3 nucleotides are TGTGCCAGCAGCTCCGAGACAGATACGCAGTATTTT. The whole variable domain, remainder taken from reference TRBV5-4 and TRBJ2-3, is ETGVTQSPTHLIKTRGQQVTLRCSSQSGHNTVSWYQQALGQGPQFIFQYYREEENGRGNFPPRFSGLQFPNYSSELNVNALELDDSALYLCASSSETDTQYFGPGTRLTVL.

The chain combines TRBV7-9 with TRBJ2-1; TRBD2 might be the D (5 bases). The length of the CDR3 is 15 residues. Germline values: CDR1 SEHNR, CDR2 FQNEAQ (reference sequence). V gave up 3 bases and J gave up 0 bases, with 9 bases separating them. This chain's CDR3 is CASSLDGSSYNEQFF. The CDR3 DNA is TGTGCCAGCAGCTTGGATGGGAGCTCCTACAATGAGCAGTTCTTC.

The CDR3 is CASSLVAGLNTEAFF. In DNA, the CDR3 is TGTGCCAGCAGCTTAGTCGCAGGTTTGAACACTGAAGCTTTCTTT. The V gene is TRBV7-2, the J gene TRBJ1-1; no clear D. The CDR3 spans 15 residues. The V end lost 1 base, the J end lost 0 bases, and 9 bases lay between the germline ends. The germline CDR1 and CDR2 sequences are SGHTA and FQGNSA.

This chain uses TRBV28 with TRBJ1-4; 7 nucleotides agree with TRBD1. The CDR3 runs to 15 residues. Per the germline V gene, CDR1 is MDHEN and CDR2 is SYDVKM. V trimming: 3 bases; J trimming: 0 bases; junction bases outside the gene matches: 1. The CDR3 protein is CASSFGTATNEKLFF. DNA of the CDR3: TGTGCCAGCAGTTTTGGGACAGCAACTAATGAAAAACTGTTTTTT.

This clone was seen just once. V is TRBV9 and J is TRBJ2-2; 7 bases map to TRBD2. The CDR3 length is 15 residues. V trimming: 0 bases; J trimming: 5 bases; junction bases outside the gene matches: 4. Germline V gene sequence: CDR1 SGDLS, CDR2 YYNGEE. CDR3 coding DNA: TGTGCCAGCAGCGTAGAGGGAGGGGTGACCGGGGAGCTGTTTTTT. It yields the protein CASSVEGGVTGELFF.

CDR3 sequence reads: CASSPGQVHVYTF. DNA of the CDR3: TGTGCCAGCTCACCGGGCCAGGTCCACGTCTACACCTTC. The chain recombines TRBV18 with TRBJ1-2; D gene uncertain. Germline V gene sequence: CDR1 KGHSH, CDR2 LQKENI. The CDR3 is 13 residues long. Trimming shortened V by 3 bases and J by 10 bases, and 15 bases separated the two germline ends.

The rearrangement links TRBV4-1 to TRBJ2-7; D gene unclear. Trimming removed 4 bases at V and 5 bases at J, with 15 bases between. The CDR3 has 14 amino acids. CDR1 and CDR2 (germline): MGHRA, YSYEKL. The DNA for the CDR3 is TGCGCCAGCAGCCTTGGCGGAACCCTGGACGAGCAGTACTTC. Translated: CASSLGGTLDEQYF.

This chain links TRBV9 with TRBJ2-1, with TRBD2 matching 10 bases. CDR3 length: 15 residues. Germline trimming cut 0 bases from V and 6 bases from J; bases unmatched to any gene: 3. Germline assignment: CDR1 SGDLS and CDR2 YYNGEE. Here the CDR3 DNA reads TGTGCCAGCAGCGTAGAGGCTAGCGGGAGCAATGAGCAGTTCTTC. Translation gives CASSVEASGSNEQFF.

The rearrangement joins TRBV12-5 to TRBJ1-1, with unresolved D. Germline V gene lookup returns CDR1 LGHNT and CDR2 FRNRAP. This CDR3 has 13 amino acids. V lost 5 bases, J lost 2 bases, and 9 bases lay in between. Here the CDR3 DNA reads TGTGCTAGTGGTCGGACTTCAAACACTGAAGCTTTCTTT. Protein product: CASGRTSNTEAFF.

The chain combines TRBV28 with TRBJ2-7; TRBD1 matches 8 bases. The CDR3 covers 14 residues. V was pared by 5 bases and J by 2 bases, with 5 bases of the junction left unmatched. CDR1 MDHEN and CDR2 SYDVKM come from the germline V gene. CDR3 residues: CASSPYRGAYEQYF. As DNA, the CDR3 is TGTGCCAGCAGTCCCTACAGGGGGGCCTACGAGCAGTACTTC.